This T cell receptor beta chain came from a study of T cell repertoires in aging, cancer and after chemotherapy. Points from the study as a whole: Median generation probability rose over the chemotherapy interval in each cancer cohort, suggesting rebound thymic output. Thymic emigration or peripheral T cell expansion may be impaired by lymphoid organ infiltration in hematological cancer.

TRB rearrangements spanning V, D and J were amplified using mixed TRB-A/B primers. Using its own MiXCR run on the multiplex PCR reads, TCRdb lists one record per CDR3 protein. The repertoire includes about 2,600 distinct CDR3 sequences, about half of them detected once, and approximately 5.5% sits in the top ten. This clonotype turned up a few times. Its antigen is currently unknown. Peripheral blood genomic DNA, not sorted cells or RNA, was the template. Germline V gene data show CDR1 as LNHDA and CDR2 as SQIVND (reference sequence). The CDR3 runs to 13 residues. The V and J ends lost 5 bases and 6 bases, in that order; junction bases with no gene match: 4.

The sequenced material came from blood. This clonotype originated in a human donor with a blood cancer. This sequence joins TRBV19 and TRBJ2-1, with 7 bases that match TRBD1. The CDR3 nucleotides read TGTGCCAGTAGTCTCGGACAGGTCAATGAGCAGTTCTTC. Its translation is CASSLGQVNEQFF.